Below, 9 T cell receptor beta chains from the same sample are listed, as sequenced in a study of T cell responses to AZD1222 COVID-19 vaccine. Only in-frame clones appear in the TCRdb table, and some are missing; sequencing was by immunoSEQ multiplex PCR. The profile shows roughly 190,000 clones, roughly 93% of them singletons. This specimen was peripheral blood, taken on day 0 of AZD1222 vaccination. These receptor sequences come from an adult in good health.

The gene calls are TRBV14 and TRBJ1-3; D perhaps matches TRBD1 (5 bases). The CDR3 length is 17 residues. V dropped 2 bases and J dropped 2 bases, with 16 bases sitting between them. Germline assignment: CDR1 SGHDN and CDR2 FVKESK. The CDR3 protein is CASSQRAGTLAGNTIYF. The CDR3 coding sequence is TGTGCCAGCAGCCAACGGGCCGGGACCTTGGCTGGAAACACCATATATTTT.

This clone has a handful of counts. This chain connects TRBV7-9 to TRBJ2-1; TRBD2 is a possible D gene (6 bases). Trimming shortened V by 1 base and J by 6 bases, and 10 bases separated the two germline ends. This CDR3 is built from 14 residues. Germline CDR1 SEHNR, CDR2 FQNEAQ (reference sequence). The CDR3 bases are TGTGCCAGCAGCTTAGGGGGGACTGTCAATGAGCAGTTCTTC. Amino acid sequence: CASSLGGTVNEQFF.

The V gene is TRBV29-1, the J gene TRBJ1-2, with 12 nucleotides matching TRBD1. From germline, CDR1 is SQVTM and CDR2 ANQGSEA. V trimming: 6 bases; J trimming: 4 bases; junction bases outside the gene matches: 9. CDR3 length: 15 amino acids. The CDR3 DNA is TGCAGCGTCCGGGACAGGGGGCCCTCCCTCTATGGCTACACCTTC. Amino acid sequence: CSVRDRGPSLYGYTF.

The rearrangement uses TRBV7-2 and TRBJ1-1; D not resolved. Germline CDR1 is SGHTA and CDR2 is FQGNSA. This CDR3 contains 14 residues. Trimming removed 0 bases from V and 3 bases from J, with 8 bases in between. The CDR3: CASSLAQLHTEAFF. CDR3 coding DNA: TGTGCCAGCAGCTTAGCACAGTTACACACTGAAGCTTTCTTT. The full variable domain, with the rest looked up from reference TRBV7-2 and TRBJ1-1, is GAGVSQSPSNKVTEKGKDVELRCDPISGHTALYWYRQSLGQGLEFLIYFQGNSAPDKSGLPSDRFSAERTGGSVSTLTIQRTQQEDSAVYLCASSLAQLHTEAFFGQGTRLTVV.

The V call is TRBV5-4, the J call TRBJ2-1; 15 positions match TRBD2. Germline V gene lookup returns CDR1 SGHNT and CDR2 YYREEE (reference sequence). This CDR3 is 16 amino acids long. Trimming took 3 bases from V and 6 from J; bases not matched to a gene: 4. The CDR3: CASSWGLAGGSNEQFF. CDR3 nucleotide sequence: TGTGCCAGCAGCTGGGGACTAGCGGGGGGTAGCAATGAGCAGTTCTTC.

This clone was counted a few times. CDR3 DNA sequence: TGTGCCATCAGTGAGGGGGATTGGGCCACTGAAGCTTTCTTT. It translates to CAISEGDWATEAFF. The chain recombines TRBV10-3 with TRBJ1-1; unclear D gene. The CDR3 is 14 amino acids. Germline CDR1 and CDR2: ENHRY and SYGVKD. Trimming cost V 2 bases and J 4 bases, with 11 bases left between them.

Here the CDR3 DNA reads TGCGCCAGCAGCTTGCGTATGCTGGGACAGCCCAACGAGCCCCCCTACGAGCAGTACTTC. Translating it yields CASSLRMLGQPNEPPYEQYF. This chain links TRBV5-1 with TRBJ2-7, with 7 bases aligning to TRBD1. Losses at the gene ends were 1 base for V and 2 bases for J; bases not matched to a gene: 21. CDR1 is SGHRS and CDR2 is YFSETQ in the germline V gene. The CDR3 covers 20 residues.

The chain uses TRBV19 and TRBJ1-2, with D tentatively TRBD1 (6 bases). This CDR3 contains 15 residues. Germline V gene sequence: CDR1 LNHDA, CDR2 SQIVND (reference sequence). Trimming pared 4 bases from V and 4 bases from J, leaving 16 bases between. Here the CDR3 DNA reads TGTGCCAGTAGTACAACAGGGCCCTTAGGCTATGGCTACACCTTC. It specifies CASSTTGPLGYGYTF.

The chain couples TRBV7-9 to TRBJ2-7; either TRBD1 or TRBD2 may supply D (5 bases each). The CDR3 spans 13 residues. Trimming took off 5 bases at V and 2 bases at J, with 10 bases between the two ends. Germline V gives CDR1 SEHNR, CDR2 FQNEAQ (reference sequence). The CDR3 DNA is TGTGCCAGCAGCCCGGGACGCGCCTACGAGCAGTACTTC. Amino acids: CASSPGRAYEQYF.